A single sample gave rise to the 14 T cell receptor beta chains below, sequenced in a study of CD8 T cells in ankylosing spondylitis. Broader study findings: What seemed typical of ankylosing spondylitis blood was a TCR beta motif built from roughly 8 highly homologous variants.

TCRdb called the 5' RACE reads again in MiXCR, with one record for every CDR3 protein. The table records hundreds of thousands of distinct CDR3 sequences, about 10% of them present only once. For these TCRs, the target antigens are not known. Sequencing input: blood, either unsorted or a sorted T cell fraction (not recorded which). The receptors shown here come from a male donor with ankylosing spondylitis.

In this sample, this clonotype turned up once. CDR3 coding DNA: TGTGCCAGCAGCCCCGTCGGGTACCAAGAGACCCAGTACTTC. This gives the protein CASSPVGYQETQYF. V usage is TRBV9 and J usage is TRBJ2-5; D unresolved. Trimming left V 4 bases short and J 0 bases short, with 10 bases between. CDR3 length: 14 amino acids. CDR1 SGDLS and CDR2 YYNGEE come from the germline V gene.

This clonotype was seen a few times. This rearrangement joins TRBV5-1 to TRBJ1-1; the match to TRBD1 covers 7 bases. V dropped 0 bases and J dropped 7; count of bases not matched to a gene: 6. Per germline, CDR1 SGHRS and CDR2 YFSETQ. The CDR3 sequence is 14 residues long. CDR3 nucleotide sequence: TGCGCCAGCAGCTTGGAAAACAGGGGACATGAAGCTTTCTTT. It specifies CASSLENRGHEAFF. The full variable domain, completed using reference TRBV5-1 and TRBJ1-1, is KAGVTQTPRYLIKTRGQQVTLSCSPISGHRSVSWYQQTPGQGLQFLFEYFSETQRNKGNFPGRFSGRQFSNSRSEMNVSTLELGDSALYLCASSLENRGHEAFFGQGTRLTVV.

The J gene is TRBJ1-1, the V gene TRBV20-1; D not certain. The V gene lost 6 bases and the J gene lost 7 bases, with 21 bases spanning the gap. This CDR3 is built from 14 residues. The germline V gene encodes CDR1 DFQATT and CDR2 SNEGSKA (reference sequence). Here the CDR3 DNA reads TGCAGTGCCCCAGATTGGGGAGGCCGGGGTGAAGCTTTCTTT. Translated: CSAPDWGGRGEAFF.

The chain combines TRBV12-3 or TRBV12-4 with TRBJ2-2, with D unclear. The CDR3 runs to 11 residues. V lost 7 bases and J lost 4, with 4 bases in between. The CDR3 loop is CASKATGELFF. CDR3 nucleotide sequence: TGTGCCAGCAAGGCCACCGGGGAGCTGTTTTTT.

The chain couples TRBV28 to TRBJ2-4; D is possibly TRBD1 or TRBD2 (5 bases each). The V end lost 0 bases, the J end lost 6 bases, and 12 bases lay between the germline ends. Germline CDR1 and CDR2: MDHEN and SYDVKM. The CDR3 extends over 15 amino acids. The CDR3 DNA reads as TGTGCCAGCAGTTTATGGGGGACGGACCTAAACATTCAGTACTTC. This codes for CASSLWGTDLNIQYF.

This clonotype was counted many times. V is TRBV29-1 and J is TRBJ2-3; 11 bases match TRBD2. From germline, CDR1 is SQVTM and CDR2 ANQGSEA. Losses at the gene ends were 5 bases for V and 0 bases for J; bases not matched to a gene: 4. The CDR3 has 15 amino acids. DNA for the CDR3: TGCAGCGTTCTCGGGACTAGCGGTAGCACAGATACGCAGTATTTT. It translates to CSVLGTSGSTDTQYF.

Of note for this clonotype: This may be a read error: a much more frequent sequence differs by one nucleotide. The chain links TRBV18 to TRBJ1-2, with 8 bases fitting TRBD1. The CDR3 spans 13 residues. In germline, CDR1 is KGHSH, CDR2 LQKENI. CDR3: CAISPPGQGGYTF. As DNA, the CDR3 is TGTGCCATCTCACCACCCGGACAGGGTGGCTACACCTTC. Looking up the rest from reference TRBV18 and TRBJ1-2 gives the full variable domain: NAGVMQNPRHLVRRRGQEARLRCSPMKGHSHVYWYRQLPEEGLKFMVYLQKENIIDESGMPKERFSAEFPKEGPSILRIQQVVRGDSAAYFCAISPPGQGGYTFGSGTRLTVV.

Only a few counts were recorded for this clonotype. The chain carries TRBV6-2 or TRBV6-3 and TRBJ1-5; D is ambiguous. Trimming removed 5 bases at V and 11 bases at J, with 10 bases between. The CDR3 runs to 11 residues. Looked up from germline, CDR1 is MNHEY and CDR2 is SVGEGT. The CDR3, as DNA: TGTGCCAGCAGTAATACCGGGACCCAGCATTTT. Its translation is CASSNTGTQHF.

The V and J genes are TRBV20-1 and TRBJ2-7; 8 bases are shared with TRBD1. V shed 5 bases and J 3 bases; nucleotides not matched to a gene: 6. Germline V gene data show CDR1 as DFQATT and CDR2 as SNEGSKA (reference sequence). This CDR3 has 13 residues. This chain's CDR3 is CSAPWDRNYEQYF. CDR3 DNA: TGCAGTGCTCCTTGGGACAGGAACTACGAGCAGTACTTC.

The chain joins TRBV7-8 to TRBJ1-5, with D possibly TRBD1 on 5 matching bases. The CDR3 runs 16 residues. V lost 4 bases and J lost 2, with 15 bases in between. The V gene's germline CDR1 is SGHVS and CDR2 FQNEAQ. The CDR3, as DNA: TGTGCCAGCAGCTCTGGCAGGGACCTACGCAATCAGCCCCAGCATTTT. Its translation is CASSSGRDLRNQPQHF.

The chain couples TRBV5-1 to TRBJ2-5; D is undetermined. Germline CDR1 reads SGHRS; CDR2 reads YFSETQ. The CDR3 is 14 amino acids. Trimming cost V 1 base and J 1 base, with 8 bases left between them. The CDR3 region is CASSLTRPQETQYF. The DNA for the CDR3 is TGCGCCAGCAGCTTGACAAGGCCCCAAGAGACCCAGTACTTC.

This clonotype was recorded many times. The chain recombines TRBV7-2 with TRBJ1-1, with a weak D call TRBD1 (5 bases). The germline V gene encodes CDR1 SGHTA and CDR2 FQGNSA. With 5 bases removed from V and 3 bases from J, the gap between germline ends came to 13 bases. The CDR3 runs to 14 residues. The CDR3 nucleotides are TGTGCCAGCAGCGACGGGACCTTCTACACTGAAGCTTTCTTT. Its protein is CASSDGTFYTEAFF.

A few counts support this clonotype. The genes are TRBV6-2 or TRBV6-3 and TRBJ1-2; TRBD1 is a possible D gene (6 bases). Trimming removed 2 bases from V and 4 bases from J, with 20 bases in between. CDR1 MNHEY and CDR2 SVGEGT come from the germline V gene. The CDR3 sequence is 17 residues long. Written as DNA, the CDR3 is TGTGCCAGCAGTTACGGGCAGGGGCGTGTGGACATCTATGGCTACACCTTC. Translating gives CASSYGQGRVDIYGYTF.

This clonotype showed up just a few times. The rearrangement joins TRBV5-1 to TRBJ2-5, with TRBD2 identical over 10 bases. There are 15 residues in the CDR3. J lost 4 bases, V lost 2 bases, and 5 bases had no gene match. Germline CDR1 reads SGHRS; CDR2 reads YFSETQ. The CDR3 protein is CASSFPSGGGETQYF. CDR3 nucleotides: TGCGCCAGCAGCTTTCCTAGCGGGGGAGGAGAGACCCAGTACTTC.